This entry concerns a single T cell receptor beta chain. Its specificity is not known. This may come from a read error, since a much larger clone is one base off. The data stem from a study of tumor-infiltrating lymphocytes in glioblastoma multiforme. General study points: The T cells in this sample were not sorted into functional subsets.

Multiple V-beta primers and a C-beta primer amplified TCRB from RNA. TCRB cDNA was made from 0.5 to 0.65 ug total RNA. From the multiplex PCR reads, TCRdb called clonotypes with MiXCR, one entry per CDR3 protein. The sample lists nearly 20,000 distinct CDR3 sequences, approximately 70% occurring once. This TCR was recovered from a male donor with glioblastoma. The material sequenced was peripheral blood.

The CDR3: CASNPGSGPTDTQYF. Here the CDR3 DNA reads TGTGCCAGCAATCCTGGAAGCGGTCCCACAGATACGCAGTATTTT. The V and J genes are TRBV28 and TRBJ2-3, with D possibly matching TRBD2 (5 bases). The V and J ends lost 7 bases and 2 bases respectively, with 16 bases between them. The CDR3 loop spans 15 amino acids. Germline V CDR1 and CDR2: MDHEN, SYDVKM.